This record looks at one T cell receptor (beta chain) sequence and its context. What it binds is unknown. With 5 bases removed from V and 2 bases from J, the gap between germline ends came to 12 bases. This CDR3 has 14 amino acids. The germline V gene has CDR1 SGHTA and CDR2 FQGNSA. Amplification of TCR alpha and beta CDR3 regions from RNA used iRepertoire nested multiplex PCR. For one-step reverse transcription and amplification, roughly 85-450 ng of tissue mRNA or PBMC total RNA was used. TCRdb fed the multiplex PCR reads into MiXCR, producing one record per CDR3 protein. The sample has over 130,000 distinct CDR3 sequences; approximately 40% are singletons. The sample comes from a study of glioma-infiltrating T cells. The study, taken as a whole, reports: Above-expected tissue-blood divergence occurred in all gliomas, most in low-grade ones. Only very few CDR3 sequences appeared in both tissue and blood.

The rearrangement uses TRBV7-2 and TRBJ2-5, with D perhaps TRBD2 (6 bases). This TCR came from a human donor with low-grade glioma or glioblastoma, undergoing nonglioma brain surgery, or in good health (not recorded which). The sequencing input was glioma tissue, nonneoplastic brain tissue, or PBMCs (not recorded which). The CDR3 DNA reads TGTGCCAGCAGCCCGGGACTTCTACAAGAGACCCAGTACTTC. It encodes CASSPGLLQETQYF. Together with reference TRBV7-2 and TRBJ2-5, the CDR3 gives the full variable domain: GAGVSQSPSNKVTEKGKDVELRCDPISGHTALYWYRQSLGQGLEFLIYFQGNSAPDKSGLPSDRFSAERTGGSVSTLTIQRTQQEDSAVYLCASSPGLLQETQYFGPGTRLLVL.